The 24 T cell receptor beta chains given below trace back to one sample, sequenced in a study of blood T cell repertoires in COVID-19. Generated by immunoSEQ multiplex PCR, the TCRdb table keeps only in-frame clones and is missing some. The sample yields approximately 220,000 clones, roughly 80% seen once. The sample comprised peripheral blood. The receptor source for this set is a woman of 80 years or more with acute or convalescent COVID-19.

This chain joins TRBV2 and TRBJ2-1; D is possibly TRBD1 (6 bases). CDR1 is SNHLY, CDR2 FYNNEI, per germline. V dropped 7 bases and J dropped 4 bases, with 14 bases sitting between them. This CDR3 is 14 amino acids long. CDR3: CASNIPGQYNEQFF. The CDR3 region has the DNA TGTGCCAGCAACATACCGGGACAATACAATGAGCAGTTCTTC.

The chain employs TRBV7-2 and TRBJ1-5; TRBD1 agrees at 9 bases. The germline CDR1 and CDR2 sequences are SGHTA and FQGNSA. V was pared by 5 bases and J by 2 bases, with 4 bases of the junction left unmatched. This CDR3 region has 15 residues. CDR3 DNA: TGTGCCAGCAGCCCTCGGACAGGGGGCAATCAGCCCCAGCATTTT. Translation gives CASSPRTGGNQPQHF.

V and J are TRBV30 and TRBJ1-5, with D perhaps matching TRBD1 (6 bases). The germline CDR1 and CDR2 sequences are GTSNPN and SVGIG (reference sequence). Between the trimmed V and J ends, which lost 2 bases and 3 bases, there was a span of 11 bases. The CDR3 is 14 residues long. CDR3 sequence: CAWSLGQFNQPQHF. The DNA for the CDR3 is TGTGCCTGGAGTTTAGGACAGTTCAATCAGCCCCAGCATTTT.

J is TRBJ2-2 and V is TRBV30, with TRBD1 identical over 9 bases. CDR1 and CDR2 from the germline V gene are GTSNPN and SVGIG (reference sequence). The CDR3 extends over 14 amino acids. The chain's CDR3 is CARTGVANTGELFF. For the CDR3, the DNA is TGTGCAAGGACAGGGGTCGCGAACACCGGGGAGCTGTTTTTT.

The V gene is TRBV25-1, the J gene TRBJ2-3; 9 bases are a match to TRBD2. V trimming: 5 bases; J trimming: 0 bases; junction bases outside the gene matches: 3. Germline V lookup: CDR1 MGHDK, CDR2 SYGVNS. CDR3 length: 15 amino acids. CDR3 DNA: TGTGCCAGCAGTCTACTAGCGGGTAGCACAGATACGCAGTATTTT. It specifies CASSLLAGSTDTQYF.

This clone was detected only once. The chain recombines TRBV7-2 with TRBJ1-3; 12 bases match TRBD1. Germline CDR1 SGHTA, CDR2 FQGNSA. Unmatched junction bases numbered 6, after V lost 5 bases and J lost 7 bases. The CDR3 consists of 15 residues. DNA for the CDR3: TGTGCCAGCAGCCTGGGGACAGGGGGCGCGAACACCATATATTTT. This translates into CASSLGTGGANTIYF.

J is TRBJ1-2 and V is TRBV13; a weak D match, TRBD1 (5 bases). The germline V and J ends were trimmed by 1 base and 0 bases, with 18 bases remaining between them. There are 18 residues in the CDR3. Looked up from germline, CDR1 is PRHDT and CDR2 is FYEKMQ (reference sequence). The CDR3 here is CASSLEDWTLRSNYGYTF. CDR3 nucleotides: TGTGCCAGCAGCTTAGAAGACTGGACACTCAGGTCTAACTATGGCTACACCTTC.

The chain recombines TRBV3-1 (or the pseudogene TRBV3-2) with TRBJ1-2; 7 nucleotides agree with TRBD1. The junction had 5 bases not matched to a gene; V was cut back by 1 base and J by 3 bases. The CDR3 is 15 amino acids. From germline, CDR1 is LGHDT and CDR2 YNNKEL (reference sequence). The CDR3 sequence is CASSQGDSLYYGYTF. DNA for the CDR3: TGTGCCAGCAGCCAAGGGGACAGCCTCTACTATGGCTACACCTTC.

This rearrangement joins TRBV7-2 to TRBJ2-1; 7 bases are a match to TRBD1. The junction had 12 bases not matched to a gene; V was cut back by 2 bases and J by 5 bases. Germline V gene data show CDR1 as SGHTA and CDR2 as FQGNSA. The CDR3 is 17 amino acids. The CDR3 loop is CASSLQVEGAGDNEQFF. CDR3 nucleotides: TGTGCCAGCAGCTTACAGGTTGAGGGGGCCGGTGACAATGAGCAGTTCTTC.

This clone was counted a few times. The rearrangement uses TRBV21-1 and TRBJ2-7; the table's D call of TRBD2 was not tested on the DNA. TRBV21-1 is a listed pseudogene. CDR3 length: 20 amino acids. CDR3 bases: TGTGCCAGCAGCAAAGGTTTGACTAGCGGGAGGGCCTGGGTAACCTACGAGCAGTACTTC. It translates to CASSKGLTSGRAWVTYEQYF.

J is TRBJ1-5 and V is TRBV5-1, with 8 bases fitting TRBD1. Trimming took 6 bases from V and 6 from J; bases not matched to a gene: 11. The CDR3 is 15 amino acids. The germline V gene encodes CDR1 SGHRS and CDR2 YFSETQ. In nucleotides, the CDR3 is TGCGCCAGCAAGGTTTCAGGGGGCGAGGGTCAGCCCCAGCATTTT. Translating it yields CASKVSGGEGQPQHF.

The rearrangement uses TRBV5-1 and TRBJ1-2, with D possibly being TRBD1 (6 bases). The CDR3 is 14 amino acids. CDR1 and CDR2 (germline): SGHRS, YFSETQ. Trimming left V 2 bases short and J 5 bases short, with 13 bases between. The CDR3 DNA is TGCGCCAGCAGCTTATACGGACAGTCTTATGGCTACACCTTC. The encoded protein is CASSLYGQSYGYTF.

The CDR3 DNA is TGTGCCATCAGTGAGTTTAACTCCTACAATGAGCAGTTCTTC. This encodes CAISEFNSYNEQFF. V and J are TRBV10-3 and TRBJ2-1; D unresolved. From germline, CDR1 is ENHRY and CDR2 SYGVKD. Trimming cost V 1 base and J 0 bases, with 4 bases left between them. The CDR3 spans 14 residues.

The chain combines TRBV30 with TRBJ1-6; perhaps TRBD1 as D (5 bases). Trimming shortened V by 5 bases and J by 8 bases, and 13 bases separated the two germline ends. Germline V CDR1 and CDR2: GTSNPN, SVGIG (reference sequence). The CDR3 is 13 amino acids. The CDR3 DNA reads as TGTGCCTGGCGTGCGCGGGACGATTCACCCCTCCACTTT. It yields the protein CAWRARDDSPLHF.

J is TRBJ2-2 and V is TRBV4-1, with 9 bases identical to TRBD2. The germline CDR1 and CDR2 sequences are MGHRA and YSYEKL. Trimming cost V 6 bases and J 8 bases; bases outside gene matches: 7. The CDR3 has 14 amino acids. CDR3: CASSLAGSRGELFF. The CDR3 bases are TGCGCCAGCAGTCTAGCGGGATCGAGAGGGGAGCTGTTTTTT.

J is TRBJ2-1 and V is TRBV5-4; 12 nucleotides match TRBD1. The CDR3 covers 17 residues. V was pared by 6 bases and J by 6 bases, with 13 bases of the junction left unmatched. The germline gives CDR1 SGHNT, CDR2 YYREEE (reference sequence). The CDR3 spells CASTVGTGGSLSNEQFF. CDR3 in DNA: TGTGCCAGCACCGTAGGGACAGGGGGCTCCTTGAGCAATGAGCAGTTCTTC. Full variable domain (outside the CDR3, taken from reference TRBV5-4 and TRBJ2-1): ETGVTQSPTHLIKTRGQQVTLRCSSQSGHNTVSWYQQALGQGPQFIFQYYREEENGRGNFPPRFSGLQFPNYSSELNVNALELDDSALYLCASTVGTGGSLSNEQFFGPGTRLTVL.

V and J are TRBV2 and TRBJ2-1; perhaps TRBD2 as D (5 bases). V gave up 2 bases and J gave up 0 bases, with 8 bases separating them. The CDR3 runs 15 residues. From germline, CDR1 is SNHLY and CDR2 FYNNEI. Here the CDR3 DNA reads TGTGCCAGCAGTGAATCGAGCGGCTCCTACAATGAGCAGTTCTTC. This codes for CASSESSGSYNEQFF.

V gene TRBV5-5 combines with J gene TRBJ2-7; 7 bases align to TRBD1. The CDR3 sequence is 14 residues long. Germline V CDR1 and CDR2: SGHKS, YYEKEE (reference sequence). J gave up 5 bases and V 2 bases, and 7 bases lay outside the gene matches. CDR3 sequence reads: CASSLAGTANEQYF. The CDR3, as DNA: TGTGCCAGCAGCTTAGCTGGGACAGCGAACGAGCAGTACTTC.

The chain uses TRBV9 and TRBJ1-1; D is unresolved. V was shortened by 0 bases and J by 7 bases, with 10 bases between the two germline ends. The CDR3 length is 13 residues. From germline, CDR1 is SGDLS and CDR2 YYNGEE. The CDR3 spells CASSVGGKGEAFF. CDR3 DNA: TGTGCCAGCAGCGTAGGCGGGAAAGGTGAAGCTTTCTTT.

The rearrangement joins TRBV10-1 to TRBJ2-7; no clear D. The CDR3 covers 11 residues. Between the trimmed V and J ends, which lost 2 bases and 9 bases, there was a span of 8 bases. Germline values: CDR1 WNHNN, CDR2 SYGVQD (reference sequence). Written as DNA, the CDR3 is TGCGCCAGCAGTGAGGGCGGCGGGCAGTACTTC. Amino acids: CASSEGGGQYF.

This clone was detected only a few times. This chain joins TRBV3-1 (or the pseudogene TRBV3-2) and TRBJ2-7; TRBD2 is a possible D gene (5 bases). V lost 1 base, J lost 6 bases, and 16 bases lay in between. CDR3 length equals 15 residues. Germline V gene lookup returns CDR1 LGHDT and CDR2 YNNKEL (reference sequence). CDR3 sequence (DNA): TGTGCCAGCAGCCAAGCGGAGGTTTACGTAGGCGAGCAGTACTTC. It translates to CASSQAEVYVGEQYF.

The table lists this clone with a count of one. V is TRBV5-1 and J is TRBJ2-1, with a tentative D call TRBD2 (5 bases). The CDR3 contains 14 residues. Trimming pared 5 bases from V and 6 bases from J, leaving 15 bases between. The V gene's germline CDR1 is SGHRS and CDR2 YFSETQ. The CDR3 loop reads CASSQAAGVNEQFF. In DNA, the CDR3 is TGCGCCAGCAGTCAAGCGGCTGGGGTCAATGAGCAGTTCTTC.

The J gene is TRBJ2-3, the V gene TRBV12-5, with 8 nucleotides matching TRBD2. V lost 2 bases, J lost 3 bases, and 7 bases stayed unmatched. Looked up from germline, CDR1 is LGHNT and CDR2 is FRNRAP. This CDR3 is 16 amino acids long. For the CDR3, the DNA is TGTGCTAGTGGTTTGCCCAGCGGGGGATGGACAGATACGCAGTATTTT. Translated, it gives CASGLPSGGWTDTQYF.

The CDR3 DNA is TGTGCCTGGAGCCCAATGGGGGGCACTGAAGCTTTCTTT. This translates into CAWSPMGGTEAFF. The V and J genes are TRBV30 and TRBJ1-1, with D maybe TRBD1 (5 bases). The CDR3 consists of 13 residues. Germline CDR1 GTSNPN, CDR2 SVGIG (reference sequence). V shed 3 bases and J shed 4 bases, with 12 bases lying between them.